The 25 T cell receptor beta chains below all came from one sample that was sequenced in a study of CXCR3-negative and CXCR3-positive naive CD8 T cells. Study-level results: CXCR3-positive naive cells had TRB CDR3s that were more hydrophobic than CXCR3-negative naive cells had.

Researchers prepared the TRB cDNA libraries using 5' RACE with UMI labels. No DNA is given; TCRdb re-called the 5' RACE reads and lists each CDR3 protein once. The sample's table shows approximately 65,000 distinct CDR3 sequences. The antigens for these receptors are not known. Material: naive CXCR3+ CD8+ T cells from blood. Subset specified: CD45RO-CCR7+CD27+CD95- naive CD8+ T cells expressing CXCR3 (TNR3+). All receptors derive from a human donor in good health. Some clones in this sample may be carry-over from other donors' samples.

The chain joins TRBV25-1 to TRBJ1-1; TCRdb gives TRBD1 as the D gene, but with no DNA this cannot be confirmed. The V gene's germline CDR1 is MGHDK and CDR2 SYGVNS. This CDR3 spans 15 amino acids. The CDR3: CASSEYGGTGTEAFF.

This chain connects TRBV6-1 to TRBJ2-4; TCRdb names TRBD1, which stays unverified in the absence of DNA. CDR1 MNHNS and CDR2 SASEGT come from the germline V gene. The CDR3 runs 18 residues. CDR3 sequence reads: CASSEEWRGGAVKNIQYF.

This chain connects TRBV19 to TRBJ2-2; TCRdb's D call, TRBD1, is unchecked because there is no DNA. Germline values: CDR1 LNHDA, CDR2 SQIVND (reference sequence). The CDR3 length is 16 residues. This CDR3 is CASSHGQAQNTGELFF.

This CDR3 reads CASSEPRGYEQYF. The gene calls are TRBV28 and TRBJ2-7; the TCRdb call, TRBD1, lacks DNA for checking. This CDR3 comprises 13 residues. Germline CDR1 MDHEN, CDR2 SYDVKM.

This rearrangement joins TRBV27 to TRBJ2-1; TCRdb outputs TRBD1, but without DNA this stays unchecked. This CDR3 contains 15 residues. The germline V gene has CDR1 MNHEY and CDR2 SMNVEV (reference sequence). The CDR3 loop is CASSLGQGTYNEQFF.

CDR3 sequence: CASSQDFGGANSPLHF. The chain employs TRBV4-2 and TRBJ1-6; TCRdb calls TRBD1, which cannot be checked without DNA. The CDR3 spans 16 residues. The germline CDR1 and CDR2 sequences are LGHNA and YNFKEQ.

This chain connects TRBV7-9 to TRBJ2-5; TCRdb proposes TRBD1, but this gene call is untestable without DNA. This CDR3 has 13 amino acids. The germline CDR1 and CDR2 sequences are SEHNR and FQNEAQ (reference sequence). CDR3 region: CASSSGTWETQYF.

This sequence joins TRBV12-3 or TRBV12-4 and TRBJ1-5. This CDR3 region has 13 residues. The CDR3 region is CASSLAQDQPQHF.

The chain joins TRBV7-7 to TRBJ2-1; the D call of TRBD1 rests on TCRdb alone, since no DNA is present to check it. The CDR3 is 15 amino acids. Germline V gives CDR1 SSHAT, CDR2 FNYEAQ (reference sequence). CDR3 sequence reads: CASSFGDSSYNEQFF.

The CDR3 sequence is CASSLAGRGTTEAFF. V is TRBV7-6 and J is TRBJ1-1; TCRdb's D call of TRBD1 is untestable without DNA. This CDR3 spans 15 amino acids. The germline CDR1 and CDR2 sequences are SGHVS and FNYEAQ. The full variable domain, rest sourced from reference TRBV7-6 and TRBJ1-1, is GAGVSQSPRYKVTKRGQDVALRCDPISGHVSLYWYRQALGQGPEFLTYFNYEAQQDKSGLPNDRFSAERPEGSISTLTIQRTEQRDSAMYRCASSLAGRGTTEAFFGQGTRLTVV.

The rearrangement uses TRBV2 and TRBJ2-1. This CDR3 comprises 14 residues. Germline V gives CDR1 SNHLY, CDR2 FYNNEI. CDR3 protein: CASSELHTYNEQFF.

The V gene is TRBV7-9, the J gene TRBJ2-3; checking the TCRdb D call of TRBD1 is not possible without DNA. Germline V gene sequence: CDR1 SEHNR, CDR2 FQNEAQ (reference sequence). The CDR3 length is 15 residues. The CDR3 sequence is CASSLQGPHTDTQYF.

The CDR3 reads CASSQAGTLTYEQYF. The genes are TRBV4-3 and TRBJ2-7; TCRdb designates TRBD1, a call that cannot be tested without DNA. Germline V gene sequence: CDR1 LGHNA, CDR2 YSLEER. The CDR3 consists of 15 residues.

This chain connects TRBV5-5 to TRBJ2-5; TCRdb calls TRBD1, which cannot be checked without DNA. CDR1 is SGHKS and CDR2 is YYEKEE in the germline V gene (reference sequence). This CDR3 spans 16 amino acids. CDR3 residues: CASSLTRTIQEETQYF.

The V gene is TRBV12-3 or TRBV12-4, the J gene TRBJ2-3. The CDR3 is made up of 14 amino acids. CDR3 sequence: CASSLSLGWDTQYF.

The chain recombines TRBV7-8 with TRBJ1-1; as DNA is missing, the TRBD1 call by TCRdb cannot be tested. Germline assignment: CDR1 SGHVS and CDR2 FQNEAQ. The length of the CDR3 is 16 residues. CDR3 residues: CASSPPGELIDTEAFF.

The chain employs TRBV7-3 and TRBJ2-1. In germline, CDR1 is SGHTA, CDR2 FQGTGA. CDR3 size: 13 residues. The CDR3 protein is CASSFAAYNEQFF.

V usage is TRBV6-6 and J usage is TRBJ1-1. The CDR3 is 12 residues long. Germline CDR1 is MNHNY and CDR2 is SVGAGI (reference sequence). CDR3 residues: CASRLPDGEAFF.

The chain recombines TRBV28 with TRBJ1-6. Germline V lookup: CDR1 MDHEN, CDR2 SYDVKM. The CDR3 is 14 amino acids. This CDR3 is CASRAGRINSPLHF.

This chain connects TRBV7-8 to TRBJ2-1. The CDR3 is made up of 18 amino acids. Germline loops: CDR1 SGHVS, CDR2 FQNEAQ. CDR3 amino acids: CASRPRSTDLSSYNEQFF.

CDR3 sequence: CASSFTAAYEQYF. The chain combines TRBV27 with TRBJ2-7. The germline V gene has CDR1 MNHEY and CDR2 SMNVEV (reference sequence). This CDR3 is 13 amino acids long.

The chain has TRBV7-2 and TRBJ2-5; the TRBD1 assignment by TCRdb is unverifiable without DNA. CDR1 is SGHTA and CDR2 is FQGNSA in the germline V gene. The CDR3 totals 17 residues. CDR3 protein: CASSLYRTGTVIETQYF.

The V call is TRBV7-3, the J call TRBJ2-1; absent DNA, TCRdb's TRBD1 call cannot be checked. This CDR3 has 13 amino acids. Germline-derived CDR1 and CDR2 are SGHTA and FQGTGA. The CDR3 reads CASSPGGLDEQFF.

The rearrangement uses TRBV10-3 and TRBJ2-3; without DNA, the TCRdb call of TRBD1 cannot be checked. Germline V gives CDR1 ENHRY, CDR2 SYGVKD. This CDR3 comprises 15 residues. CDR3 sequence reads: CAISDQGASTDTQYF.

V gene TRBV7-8 combines with J gene TRBJ2-5; TCRdb returns TRBD1, unconfirmable since there is no DNA. The germline V gene encodes CDR1 SGHVS and CDR2 FQNEAQ. This CDR3 is built from 13 residues. Here the CDR3 reads CASSPGDQETQYF.